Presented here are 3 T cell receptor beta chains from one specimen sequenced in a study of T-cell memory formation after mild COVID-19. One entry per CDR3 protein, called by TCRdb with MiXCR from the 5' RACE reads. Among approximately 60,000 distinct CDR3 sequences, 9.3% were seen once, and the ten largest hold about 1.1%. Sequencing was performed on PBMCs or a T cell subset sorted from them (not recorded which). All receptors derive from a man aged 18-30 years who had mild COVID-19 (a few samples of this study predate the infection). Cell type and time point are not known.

The CDR3 bases are TGTGCCAGCAGTGCTAGAACTGAAGCTTTCTTT. This codes for CASSARTEAFF. The chain carries TRBV12-3 or TRBV12-4 and TRBJ1-1; no definite D call. The ends were cut back, 5 bases at V and 5 bases at J, with 6 bases in the middle. There are 11 residues in the CDR3.

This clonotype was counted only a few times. The CDR3 bases are TGCGCCAGCAGCCCGGAGACTAGCGGGGGACTAATCAGCACCGGGGAGCTGTTTTTT. Translated, it gives CASSPETSGGLISTGELFF. V is TRBV5-1 and J is TRBJ2-2, with 12 bases that match TRBD2. Germline lookup yields CDR1 SGHRS and CDR2 YFSETQ. This CDR3 is built from 19 residues. V lost 4 bases to trimming and J lost 4 bases; unmatched junction nucleotides: 14.

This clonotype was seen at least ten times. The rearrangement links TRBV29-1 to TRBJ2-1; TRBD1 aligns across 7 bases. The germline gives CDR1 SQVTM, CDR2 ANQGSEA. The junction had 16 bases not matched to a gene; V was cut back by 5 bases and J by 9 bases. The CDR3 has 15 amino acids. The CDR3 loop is CSVHGPGTVGREQFF. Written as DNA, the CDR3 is TGCAGCGTTCATGGGCCAGGGACAGTCGGTCGTGAGCAGTTCTTC.